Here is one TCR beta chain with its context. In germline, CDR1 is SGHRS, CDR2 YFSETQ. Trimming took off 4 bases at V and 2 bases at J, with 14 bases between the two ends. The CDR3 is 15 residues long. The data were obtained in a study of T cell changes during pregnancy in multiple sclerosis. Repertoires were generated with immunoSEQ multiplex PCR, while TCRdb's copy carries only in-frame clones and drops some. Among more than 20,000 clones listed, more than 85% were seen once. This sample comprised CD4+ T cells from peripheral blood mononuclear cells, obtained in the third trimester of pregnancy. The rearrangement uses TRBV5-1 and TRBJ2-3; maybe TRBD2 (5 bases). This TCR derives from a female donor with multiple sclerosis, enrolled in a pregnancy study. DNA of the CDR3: TGCGCCAGCAGCCCTGGACTCGTCGTCACAGATACGCAGTATTTT. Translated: CASSPGLVVTDTQYF.